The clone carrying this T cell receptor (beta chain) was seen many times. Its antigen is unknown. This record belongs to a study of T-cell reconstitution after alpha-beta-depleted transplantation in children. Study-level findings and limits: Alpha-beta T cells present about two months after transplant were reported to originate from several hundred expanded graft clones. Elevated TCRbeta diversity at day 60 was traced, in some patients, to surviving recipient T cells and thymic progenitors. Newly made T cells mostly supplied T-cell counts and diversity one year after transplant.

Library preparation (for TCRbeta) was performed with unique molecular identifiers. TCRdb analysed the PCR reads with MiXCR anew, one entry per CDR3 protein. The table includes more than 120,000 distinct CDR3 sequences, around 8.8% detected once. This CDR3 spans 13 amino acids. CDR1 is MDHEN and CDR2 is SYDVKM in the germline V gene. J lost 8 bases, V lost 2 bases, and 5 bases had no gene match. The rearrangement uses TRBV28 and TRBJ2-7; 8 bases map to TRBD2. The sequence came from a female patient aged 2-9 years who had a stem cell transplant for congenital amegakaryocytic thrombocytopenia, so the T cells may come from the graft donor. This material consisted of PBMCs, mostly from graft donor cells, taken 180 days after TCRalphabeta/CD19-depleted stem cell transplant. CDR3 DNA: TGTGCCAGCAGTTTAAACATAGCGGGAAAGCAGTACTTC. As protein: CASSLNIAGKQYF. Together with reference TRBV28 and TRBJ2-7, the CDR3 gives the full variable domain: DVKVTQSSRYLVKRTGEKVFLECVQDMDHENMFWYRQDPGLGLRLIYFSYDVKMKEKGDIPEGYSVSREKKERFSLILESASTNQTSMYLCASSLNIAGKQYFGPGTRLTVT.